These T cell receptor beta chains were read from a single sample in a study of CD8 T cells in Susac syndrome. TCRdb re-derived calls from the immunoSEQ multiplex PCR reads in MiXCR, one entry per CDR3 protein. This sample has 180,000 or so distinct CDR3 sequences, with around 94% found just once. Sequencing input: CD4+ T cells from PBMCs. These receptors all stem from a human donor in good health. Each CDR3 is given with its conserved first and last residue.

V gene: TRBV6-2/TRBV6-3
J gene: TRBJ1-5
CDR3 protein: CASSYPDRSNQPQHF

V gene: TRBV21-1
J gene: TRBJ1-5
CDR3 protein: CAGNQPQHF

V gene: TRBV6-2/TRBV6-3
J gene: TRBJ2-3
CDR3 protein: CASSTLGEPTDTQYF

V gene: TRBV6-6
J gene: TRBJ2-1
CDR3 protein: CASSSSGTVYNEQFF

V gene: TRBV20-1
J gene: TRBJ1-5
CDR3 protein: CSATTGGSGQPQHF

V gene: TRBV3-1
J gene: TRBJ2-1
CDR3 protein: CASSPRGQGSYNEQFF

V gene: TRBV27
J gene: TRBJ2-2
CDR3 protein: CASSLSPLGTGELFF

V gene: TRBV29-1
J gene: TRBJ2-1
CDR3 protein: CSGRQTIYNEQFF

V gene: TRBV12-3/TRBV12-4
J gene: TRBJ1-2
CDR3 protein: CASRLTGSGGGYTF

V gene: TRBV12-3/TRBV12-4
J gene: TRBJ1-2
CDR3 protein: CASSFQDYYGYTF

V gene: TRBV28
J gene: TRBJ1-5
CDR3 protein: CASSPPVAGEQPQHF

V gene: TRBV7-9
J gene: TRBJ1-2
CDR3 protein: CASSADRGSYTF

V gene: TRBV19
J gene: TRBJ2-5
CDR3 protein: CASQGPVETQYF

V gene: TRBV3-1
J gene: TRBJ2-5
CDR3 protein: CASSQEPQETQYF

V gene: TRBV4-2
J gene: TRBJ2-2
CDR3 protein: CASSHLGQGAIFAGELFF

V gene: TRBV28
J gene: TRBJ2-7
CDR3 protein: CASSLQGGYYEQYF

V gene: TRBV15
J gene: TRBJ1-6
CDR3 protein: CATSAVFSPLHF

V gene: TRBV2
J gene: TRBJ2-7
CDR3 protein: CASSENGSYEQYF

V gene: TRBV15
J gene: TRBJ2-3
CDR3 protein: CATSRDVLAGGHPATDTQYF

V gene: TRBV10-3
J gene: TRBJ2-1
CDR3 protein: CAISSSGGHYNEQFF

V gene: TRBV20-1
J gene: TRBJ2-7
CDR3 protein: CSARDRGNYEQYF

V gene: TRBV7-9
J gene: TRBJ1-2
CDR3 protein: CASSYDRVGYTF